What follows are 32 T cell receptor beta chains derived from one specimen sequenced in a study of T cell responses to AZD1222 COVID-19 vaccine. Only in-frame clones appear in the TCRdb table, and some are missing; sequencing was by immunoSEQ multiplex PCR. The sample records approximately 27,000 clones, around nine tenths being singletons. Source: peripheral blood, taken on day 0 of AZD1222 vaccination. These receptor sequences come from an adult in good health.

V usage is TRBV6-1 and J usage is TRBJ2-7; 14 positions agree with TRBD2. The CDR3 loop spans 16 amino acids. The germline V gene has CDR1 MNHNS and CDR2 SASEGT. V lost 4 bases to trimming and J lost 4 bases; unmatched junction nucleotides: 6. The CDR3 DNA reads TGTGCCAGCAGTGGACGTGGGACTAGCGGGAGTTACGAGCAGTACTTC. Protein: CASSGRGTSGSYEQYF.

As to this clone: A read error may produce the germline difference seen at one junction end. V and J are TRBV5-5 and TRBJ1-2; D call uncertain. Germline lookup yields CDR1 SGHKS and CDR2 YYEKEE (reference sequence). The CDR3 spans 13 residues. CDR3 amino acids: CASSLDWVDGYTF. As DNA, the CDR3 is TGTGCCAGCAGTTTGGACTGGGTGGACGGCTACACCTTC.

This sequence joins TRBV2 and TRBJ1-2, with no clear D. The CDR3 totals 12 residues. V was trimmed by 3 bases and J by 4 bases, leaving 6 bases between them. Germline CDR1 reads SNHLY; CDR2 reads FYNNEI. The CDR3: CASSEGIYGYTF. CDR3 nucleotide sequence: TGTGCCAGCAGTGAGGGAATCTATGGCTACACCTTC.

V is TRBV6-5 and J is TRBJ2-1; 9 bases map to TRBD1. V gave up 4 bases and J gave up 4 bases; unmatched junction bases: 2. The germline CDR1 and CDR2 sequences are MNHEY and SVGAGI. The CDR3 loop spans 14 amino acids. The CDR3 spells CASSWDRAYNEQFF. The CDR3 bases are TGTGCCAGCAGTTGGGACAGGGCATACAATGAGCAGTTCTTC.

This rearrangement joins TRBV7-9 to TRBJ2-7, with 7 bases fitting TRBD1. The CDR3 runs 14 residues. Germline V gives CDR1 SEHNR, CDR2 FQNEAQ (reference sequence). Trimming cost V 5 bases and J 5 bases; bases outside gene matches: 9. This CDR3 reads CASSPDRETNEQYF. In DNA, the CDR3 is TGTGCCAGCAGCCCCGACAGGGAGACCAACGAGCAGTACTTC.

The chain has TRBV11-2 and TRBJ2-3; TRBD1 aligns across 8 bases. The length of the CDR3 is 17 residues. V lost 1 base to trimming and J lost 6 bases; unmatched junction nucleotides: 12. Germline CDR1 is SGHAT and CDR2 is FQNNGV. The CDR3 sequence is CASSLVNGGRGRDTQYF. The DNA for the CDR3 is TGTGCCAGCAGCTTAGTCAATGGAGGCAGGGGGCGGGATACGCAGTATTTT.

The V call is TRBV5-1, the J call TRBJ2-3; possible D gene TRBD2, 6 bases. Germline loops: CDR1 SGHRS, CDR2 YFSETQ. V shed 2 bases and J shed 2 bases, with 12 bases lying between them. This CDR3 region has 15 residues. In DNA form, the CDR3 reads TGCGCCAGCAGCTTTAGCGGCGCCCCCACAGATACGCAGTATTTT. Protein sequence: CASSFSGAPTDTQYF.

This chain connects TRBV5-1 to TRBJ1-3; unclear D gene. V was trimmed by 0 bases and J by 0 bases, leaving 4 bases between them. Germline V gene lookup returns CDR1 SGHRS and CDR2 YFSETQ. This CDR3 has 14 amino acids. The CDR3 sequence: CASSLDGSGNTIYF. The CDR3 nucleotides read TGCGCCAGCAGCTTGGACGGCTCTGGAAACACCATATATTTT. The full variable domain, rest sourced from reference TRBV5-1 and TRBJ1-3, is KAGVTQTPRYLIKTRGQQVTLSCSPISGHRSVSWYQQTPGQGLQFLFEYFSETQRNKGNFPGRFSGRQFSNSRSEMNVSTLELGDSALYLCASSLDGSGNTIYFGEGSWLTVV.

This sequence joins TRBV6-4 and TRBJ2-7; 10 bases line up with TRBD2. This CDR3 has 15 residues. V trimming: 4 bases; J trimming: 2 bases; junction bases outside the gene matches: 5. Germline CDR1 MRHNA, CDR2 SNTAGT. CDR3: CASSVLAGNPYEQYF. The CDR3 DNA follows: TGTGCCAGCAGTGTACTAGCGGGGAACCCCTACGAGCAGTACTTC.

The chain is built from TRBV4-3 and TRBJ2-6; D is possibly TRBD1 or TRBD2 (5 bases each). V lost 2 bases and J 3 bases, leaving 20 bases between the germline ends. Germline V gene lookup returns CDR1 LGHNA and CDR2 YSLEER. The CDR3 runs to 19 residues. CDR3 loop: CASSQRGSGYSGGANVLTF. CDR3 nucleotide sequence: TGCGCCAGCAGCCAAAGGGGCTCGGGATACTCTGGTGGGGCCAACGTCCTGACTTTC.

This chain joins TRBV3-1 (or the pseudogene TRBV3-2) and TRBJ2-5; 7 bases map to TRBD2. The length of the CDR3 is 15 residues. Trimming took 0 bases from V and 5 from J; bases not matched to a gene: 6. The V gene's germline CDR1 is LGHDT and CDR2 YNNKEL (reference sequence). CDR3 sequence reads: CASSQETSLGETQYF. CDR3 DNA sequence: TGTGCCAGCAGCCAAGAGACTAGCCTAGGGGAGACCCAGTACTTC.

V is TRBV19 and J is TRBJ2-5; D may match TRBD1 or TRBD2 (7 bases each). The CDR3 has 13 residues. Germline CDR1 LNHDA, CDR2 SQIVND (reference sequence). V lost 6 bases, J lost 5 bases, and 13 bases lay in between. The CDR3 nucleotides read TGTGCCAGTAGGGGAGGGGGCCGGGAGACCCAGTACTTC. This translates into CASRGGGRETQYF.

V is TRBV3-1 (or the pseudogene TRBV3-2) and J is TRBJ2-5; 9 positions match TRBD2. J lost 5 bases, V lost 3 bases, and 4 bases had no gene match. Germline V CDR1 and CDR2: LGHDT, YNNKEL (reference sequence). The CDR3 contains 14 residues. The CDR3: CASSQRSGRETQYF. The CDR3 coding sequence is TGTGCCAGCAGCCAGAGAAGCGGGAGGGAGACCCAGTACTTC.

The chain carries TRBV12-3 or TRBV12-4 and TRBJ2-7; D unclear. This CDR3 comprises 11 residues. Trimming cost V 7 bases and J 3 bases, with 7 bases left between them. DNA for the CDR3: TGTGCCAGCACCTCCGGCTACGAGCAGTACTTC. Translation: CASTSGYEQYF.

This chain uses TRBV4-1 with TRBJ2-7, with D uncertain. V gave up 3 bases and J gave up 4 bases, with 13 bases separating them. The germline V gene has CDR1 MGHRA and CDR2 YSYEKL. This CDR3 has 14 amino acids. The CDR3 coding sequence is TGCGCCAGCAGCCATGGCGGTGGCGTTTACGAGCAGTACTTC. Translating gives CASSHGGGVYEQYF.

V and J are TRBV6-2 or TRBV6-3 and TRBJ2-7; 11 positions match TRBD1. This CDR3 is 13 amino acids long. After removal of 6 bases from V and 5 bases from J, the junction contained 3 bases not matched to a gene. The germline gives CDR1 MNHEY, CDR2 SVGEGT. In DNA, the CDR3 is TGTGCCAGCAGCAAGGGACAGGGGGACGAGCAGTACTTC. Translation gives CASSKGQGDEQYF.

The chain uses TRBV9 and TRBJ2-1; tentative D call: TRBD2 (5 bases). Germline V gene lookup returns CDR1 SGDLS and CDR2 YYNGEE. V dropped 4 bases and J dropped 12 bases, with 17 bases sitting between them. The length of the CDR3 is 13 residues. CDR3 sequence (DNA): TGTGCCAGCAGCCCTGCCGGGATACTTGGGCAGTTCTTC. It translates to CASSPAGILGQFF.

The chain uses TRBV6-5 and TRBJ2-3, with TRBD2 matching over 7 bases. With 2 bases clipped from V and 6 bases from J, the junction kept 11 bases outside the gene matches. Germline lookup yields CDR1 MNHEY and CDR2 SVGAGI. The CDR3 has 16 amino acids. The CDR3 DNA reads TGTGCCAGCAGTTACGCGGCTAGCGGTTGGCACGATACGCAGTATTTT. Encoded protein: CASSYAASGWHDTQYF.

The chain joins TRBV29-1 to TRBJ2-1; the D gene is possibly TRBD2 (6 bases). V gave up 3 bases and J gave up 7 bases, with 13 bases separating them. The CDR3 is 13 residues long. In germline, CDR1 is SQVTM, CDR2 ANQGSEA. In nucleotides, the CDR3 is TGCAGCGTTGAGACTAGTGGCCAGAATGAGCAGTTCTTC. Residues: CSVETSGQNEQFF.

The chain couples TRBV3-1 (or the pseudogene TRBV3-2) to TRBJ2-7; D call uncertain. The V gene's germline CDR1 is LGHDT and CDR2 YNNKEL (reference sequence). This CDR3 is 16 amino acids long. V was pared by 4 bases and J by 2 bases, with 18 bases between. The CDR3 is CASSLKLSAGPYEQYF. In DNA, the CDR3 is TGTGCCAGCAGCCTTAAACTCTCTGCCGGTCCCTACGAGCAGTACTTC.

This chain uses TRBV11-3 with TRBJ2-1, with 10 bases aligning to TRBD2. CDR1 and CDR2 from the germline V gene are SGHNT and YENEEA. This CDR3 region has 15 residues. V dropped 5 bases and J dropped 7; count of bases not matched to a gene: 8. Here the CDR3 reads CASSPSGRGENEQFF. CDR3 DNA: TGTGCCAGCAGCCCTAGCGGGAGAGGTGAAAATGAGCAGTTCTTC.

The chain has TRBV27 and TRBJ1-5; 8 bases match TRBD1. This CDR3 contains 13 residues. Germline CDR1 MNHEY, CDR2 SMNVEV (reference sequence). V gave up 6 bases and J gave up 6 bases; unmatched junction bases: 4. The CDR3 spells CASSGQGGQPQHF. CDR3 sequence (DNA): TGTGCCAGCAGCGGACAGGGCGGTCAGCCCCAGCATTTT.

In this sample, this clone turned up once. The chain uses TRBV7-8 and TRBJ2-7; TRBD1 is a possible D gene (6 bases). The CDR3 is 14 residues long. V was trimmed by 5 bases and J by 3 bases, leaving 14 bases between them. Germline V gene lookup returns CDR1 SGHVS and CDR2 FQNEAQ. The CDR3 reads CASSPDQGFYEQYF. In nucleotides, the CDR3 is TGTGCCAGCAGCCCGGATCAGGGGTTCTACGAGCAGTACTTC.

This clone occurred once. The chain recombines TRBV5-1 with TRBJ2-1; 7 bases fit TRBD1. V was clipped by 3 bases and J by 5 bases; unmatched bases: 11. This CDR3 comprises 16 residues. From germline, CDR1 is SGHRS and CDR2 YFSETQ. CDR3 amino acids: CASSSDPPGTDNEQFF. In DNA form, the CDR3 reads TGCGCCAGCAGCTCCGATCCTCCCGGGACAGACAATGAGCAGTTCTTC.

The chain employs TRBV5-6 and TRBJ2-1; D perhaps matches TRBD1 (6 bases). The CDR3 is made up of 15 amino acids. V was clipped by 5 bases and J by 4 bases, with 16 bases between them. In germline, CDR1 is SGHDT, CDR2 YYEEEE. The CDR3: CASRTGRIDYNEQFF. The CDR3 DNA follows: TGTGCCAGCAGGACAGGCAGGATTGATTACAATGAGCAGTTCTTC. Full variable domain (missing parts from reference TRBV5-6 and TRBJ2-1): DAGVTQSPTHLIKTRGQQVTLRCSPKSGHDTVSWYQQALGQGPQFIFQYYEEEERQRGNFPDRFSGHQFPNYSSELNVNALLLGDSALYLCASRTGRIDYNEQFFGPGTRLTVL.

V usage is TRBV24-1 and J usage is TRBJ1-1; D gene uncertain. The V end was cut by 5 bases, the J end by 2 bases, with 8 bases between. This CDR3 comprises 13 residues. Germline CDR1 KGHDR, CDR2 SFDVKD. CDR3 protein: CATSAGVNTEAFF. The CDR3 nucleotides are TGTGCCACCAGTGCGGGTGTTAACACTGAAGCTTTCTTT.

In its sample, this clone was seen a few times. The chain links TRBV30 to TRBJ2-7; 9 bases are a match to TRBD2. Per the germline V gene, CDR1 is GTSNPN and CDR2 is SVGIG (reference sequence). Trimming removed 2 bases from V and 4 bases from J; junction bases left unmatched: 21. The CDR3 has 19 amino acids. In nucleotides, the CDR3 is TGTGCCTGGAGTCCAAGGAGGGGCTTAGCGGGAGAGAAAGGGTACGAGCAGTACTTC. As protein: CAWSPRRGLAGEKGYEQYF.

This clone appeared once. The rearrangement uses TRBV4-1 and TRBJ2-7; D is perhaps TRBD1 (6 bases). The CDR3 has 16 amino acids. V lost 4 bases and J lost 0, with 16 bases in between. Germline V gene data show CDR1 as MGHRA and CDR2 as YSYEKL. CDR3 sequence reads: CASSLTPGHSSYEQYF. In DNA form, the CDR3 reads TGCGCCAGCAGCCTAACTCCGGGACATAGCTCCTACGAGCAGTACTTC.

V gene TRBV27 combines with J gene TRBJ1-4; no reliable D call. Per germline, CDR1 MNHEY and CDR2 SMNVEV (reference sequence). With 3 bases removed from V and 6 bases from J, the gap between germline ends came to 20 bases. The CDR3 covers 17 residues. CDR3 loop: CASSFRPLVGRDEKLFF. The CDR3 nucleotides read TGTGCCAGCAGTTTTCGGCCGCTAGTAGGGAGAGATGAAAAACTGTTTTTT. The full variable domain, completed using reference TRBV27 and TRBJ1-4, is EAQVTQNPRYLITVTGKKLTVTCSQNMNHEYMSWYRQDPGLGLRQIYYSMNVEVTDKGDVPEGYKVSRKEKRNFPLILESPSPNQTSLYFCASSFRPLVGRDEKLFFGSGTQLSVL.

CDR3 coding DNA: TGTGCCAGCCGTCCACAACAGGGGGCGAACTATGGCTACACCTTC. It encodes CASRPQQGANYGYTF. V and J are TRBV28 and TRBJ1-2; 9 bases fit TRBD1. CDR3 size: 15 residues. Germline V gives CDR1 MDHEN, CDR2 SYDVKM. V lost 8 bases and J lost 2; bases outside the gene matches: 9.

The chain couples TRBV11-2 to TRBJ2-5; no clear D gene. V lost 5 bases and J 2 bases, leaving 15 bases between the germline ends. The CDR3 sequence is 15 residues long. CDR1 and CDR2 (germline): SGHAT, FQNNGV. As DNA, the CDR3 is TGTGCCAGCAGCCCATTGAGACGGATACAAGAGACCCAGTACTTC. This sequence encodes CASSPLRRIQETQYF.

V usage is TRBV9 and J usage is TRBJ2-5; D unresolved. V lost 2 bases and J lost 5, with 10 bases in between. From germline, CDR1 is SGDLS and CDR2 YYNGEE. CDR3 length: 13 amino acids. CDR3 sequence reads: CASSVNSWETQYF. CDR3 bases: TGTGCCAGCAGCGTTAACAGTTGGGAGACCCAGTACTTC.